The clone carrying this T cell receptor beta chain was detected once. Its specificity is unknown. A single base separates this from a much larger clone, so it may be a read error. This sample was taken from a study of molecular identifiers for immune sequencing clone quantification. General study points: Effector cells had over 98% of their molecules in clones above 20 RNA copies, while naive cells had under 1%.

Researchers sorted naive CD8 T cells as cells that were CD8+CD4-CCR7+CD45RA+. TCRdb re-derived calls from the PCR reads in MiXCR, one entry per CDR3 protein. The data contain approximately 630,000 distinct CDR3 sequences, about 25% of them singletons. This TCR was sampled from a human donor in good health. Some libraries in this study had Jurkat cell RNA spiked in. The sample taken for sequencing was naive CD8+ T cells from blood, with Jurkat cell RNA spiked in. The subset is: FACS-sorted CD8+CD4-CCR7+CD45RA+ naive T cells.

This chain's CDR3 is CASSSAPTGKGGNQPQHF. CDR3 in DNA: TGTGCCAGCAGCTCCGCGCCGACAGGGAAGGGTGGCAATCAGCCCCAGCATTTT. This chain connects TRBV7-9 to TRBJ1-5; 7 nucleotides align to TRBD1. The V gene end was trimmed by 4 bases and the J gene end by 2 bases; junction bases not matched to a gene: 14. In germline, CDR1 is SEHNR, CDR2 FQNEAQ (reference sequence). CDR3 size: 18 residues.